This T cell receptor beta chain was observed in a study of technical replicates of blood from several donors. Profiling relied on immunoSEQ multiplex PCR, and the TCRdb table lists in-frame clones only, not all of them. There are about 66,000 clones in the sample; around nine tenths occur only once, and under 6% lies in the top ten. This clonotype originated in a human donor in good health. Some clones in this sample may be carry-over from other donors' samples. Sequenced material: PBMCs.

The CDR3, as DNA: TGTGCCAGTAGTATGGACAGGGGGAACACTGAAGCTTTCTTT. Translating it yields CASSMDRGNTEAFF. V gene TRBV19 combines with J gene TRBJ1-1; 9 bases are a match to TRBD1. Germline CDR1 LNHDA, CDR2 SQIVND (reference sequence). V gave up 3 bases and J gave up 1 base; unmatched junction bases: 0. CDR3 length equals 14 residues.